These 18 T cell receptor beta chains share one sample of origin, sequenced in a study of blood T cells in healthy people across ages. Through a sample-barcoded 5' primer and a J-beta primer mix, a second PCR was run for roughly 7 to 12 cycles. One entry per CDR3 protein, called by TCRdb with MiXCR from the 5' RACE reads. The data hold roughly 1,000,000 distinct CDR3 sequences, with 25% observed a single time. The sample was also linked to a second study, of T cells of mothers and their children.

Sequenced input: blood. The receptor set was obtained from a girl aged 2-10 years in good health.

The chain couples TRBV6-2 or TRBV6-3 to TRBJ2-5; maybe TRBD2 (6 bases). Per the germline V gene, CDR1 is MNHEY and CDR2 is SVGEGT. The CDR3 has 12 residues. V lost 7 bases and J lost 11, with 17 bases in between. In DNA, the CDR3 is TGTGCCAGCACCGGGGGAAGTCTTAGGCAGTACTTC. It encodes CASTGGSLRQYF.

This clonotype appeared a single time. This sequence joins TRBV6-2 or TRBV6-3 and TRBJ2-4, with 8 bases fitting TRBD2. V was pared by 7 bases and J by 7 bases, with 6 bases of the junction left unmatched. Germline assignment: CDR1 MNHEY and CDR2 SVGEGT. This CDR3 is 13 amino acids long. The CDR3 loop reads CASNPSGGNIQYF. The CDR3 bases are TGTGCCAGCAATCCGTCGGGGGGGAACATTCAGTACTTC.

CDR3 amino acids: CASEGASNEQFF. The CDR3 nucleotides read TGTGCCAGCGAGGGGGCCTCCAATGAGCAGTTCTTC. This chain links TRBV7-6 with TRBJ2-1; 7 nucleotides match TRBD1. The CDR3 is 12 residues long. CDR1 SGHVS and CDR2 FNYEAQ come from the germline V gene. V lost 8 bases, J lost 6 bases, and 4 bases stayed unmatched.

In its sample, this clonotype was seen a few times. The J gene is TRBJ2-5, the V gene TRBV5-6, with D maybe TRBD2 (5 bases). V lost 3 bases, J lost 5 bases, and 11 bases lay in between. Germline V lookup: CDR1 SGHDT, CDR2 YYEEEE. This CDR3 contains 13 residues. This CDR3 is CASSWPGWETQYF. The CDR3, as DNA: TGTGCCAGCAGCTGGCCGGGGTGGGAGACCCAGTACTTC.

The V and J genes are TRBV21-1 and TRBJ2-1; the table calls TRBD2, which could not be checked here. TRBV21-1 is noted as a pseudogene. This CDR3 comprises 18 residues. CDR3 in DNA: TGTGCCAGCAGCAAACCAGCGGGAGTCCAAATATTAGGGAATGAGCAGTTCTTC. It specifies CASSKPAGVQILGNEQFF.

The table lists this clonotype with a few counts. The chain couples TRBV12-3 or TRBV12-4 to TRBJ1-3, with D possibly TRBD1 on 6 matching bases. V lost 2 bases, J lost 9 bases, and 17 bases lay in between. This CDR3 has 15 amino acids. CDR3 sequence reads: CASSLNTGAAGTIYF. The CDR3, as DNA: TGTGCCAGCAGTTTAAACACGGGGGCAGCTGGCACCATATATTTT.

This chain uses TRBV28 with TRBJ2-2; D perhaps matches TRBD2 (6 bases). The ends were cut back, 5 bases at V and 9 bases at J, with 13 bases in the middle. The germline V gene has CDR1 MDHEN and CDR2 SYDVKM. The CDR3 is made up of 13 amino acids. DNA for the CDR3: TGTGCCAGCAGTCAGAGGGAGGTACGGGAGCTGTTTTTT. It encodes CASSQREVRELFF.

This clonotype has only a few counts. V gene TRBV7-9 combines with J gene TRBJ1-2; 8 positions agree with TRBD1. The CDR3 sequence is 19 residues long. V was clipped by 6 bases and J by 2 bases; unmatched bases: 20. Germline CDR1 and CDR2: SEHNR and FQNEAQ (reference sequence). The CDR3 spells CASRHDSGTGGKPNYGYTF. The CDR3 DNA follows: TGTGCCAGCAGACATGATTCCGGGACAGGAGGAAAGCCCAACTATGGCTACACCTTC.

V gene TRBV20-1 combines with J gene TRBJ2-4; 7 bases map to TRBD2. CDR1 DFQATT and CDR2 SNEGSKA come from the germline V gene (reference sequence). The CDR3 sequence is 15 residues long. V was pared by 3 bases and J by 4 bases, with 9 bases of the junction left unmatched. CDR3 residues: CSASPRDYRKNIQYF. Written as DNA, the CDR3 is TGCAGTGCTAGCCCCCGGGACTACCGAAAAAACATTCAGTACTTC.

The genes are TRBV5-6 and TRBJ1-1; a possible D gene is TRBD1 (6 bases). V was clipped by 5 bases and J by 3 bases, with 14 bases between them. CDR3 length: 14 amino acids. From germline, CDR1 is SGHDT and CDR2 YYEEEE. This chain's CDR3 is CASSSGGAYTEAFF. Here the CDR3 DNA reads TGTGCCAGCAGTTCGGGGGGCGCTTACACTGAAGCTTTCTTT. Filled out from reference TRBV5-6 and TRBJ1-1, the complete variable domain reads DAGVTQSPTHLIKTRGQQVTLRCSPKSGHDTVSWYQQALGQGPQFIFQYYEEEERQRGNFPDRFSGHQFPNYSSELNVNALLLGDSALYLCASSSGGAYTEAFFGQGTRLTVV.

The rearrangement uses TRBV29-1 and TRBJ2-1, with D unresolved. Trimming shortened V by 1 base and J by 13 bases, and 14 bases separated the two germline ends. From germline, CDR1 is SQVTM and CDR2 ANQGSEA. There are 12 residues in the CDR3. CDR3 in amino acids: CSVEAGSEHQFF. The CDR3 nucleotides are TGCAGCGTTGAAGCCGGGTCTGAGCACCAGTTCTTC.

In this sample, this clonotype turned up a few times. V is TRBV15 and J is TRBJ1-1, with 7 positions matching TRBD1. The germline V gene has CDR1 LNHNV and CDR2 YYDKDF (reference sequence). This CDR3 region has 14 residues. Trimming at V came to 2 bases and at J to 8 bases, leaving 8 bases not matched to a gene. The CDR3 sequence is CATSRWGDSPEAFF. For the CDR3, the DNA is TGTGCCACCAGCAGATGGGGGGACAGTCCCGAAGCTTTCTTT.

J is TRBJ2-7 and V is TRBV4-3, with a tentative D call TRBD1 (5 bases). The CDR3 has 15 amino acids. Between the trimmed V and J ends, which lost 3 bases and 7 bases, there was a span of 19 bases. Germline V gene lookup returns CDR1 LGHNA and CDR2 YSLEER. CDR3 in DNA: TGCGCCAGCAGCCAGGAATTTGTGACAGCACGGGAGCAGTACTTC. Translated: CASSQEFVTAREQYF.

This chain uses TRBV6-1 with TRBJ1-4; a possible D gene is TRBD1 (5 bases). The V gene lost 4 bases and the J gene lost 7 bases, with 10 bases spanning the gap. There are 13 residues in the CDR3. Germline V lookup: CDR1 MNHNS, CDR2 SASEGT. The CDR3 sequence: CASSVWGGEKLFF. For the CDR3, the DNA is TGTGCCAGCAGTGTTTGGGGGGGTGAAAAACTGTTTTTT.

J is TRBJ2-7 and V is TRBV20-1; D may match TRBD1 or TRBD2 (5 bases each). V shed 0 bases and J shed 3 bases, with 15 bases lying between them. The CDR3 sequence is 15 residues long. Per germline, CDR1 DFQATT and CDR2 SNEGSKA (reference sequence). The CDR3 sequence: CSARDLGTGLYEQYF. CDR3 nucleotide sequence: TGCAGTGCTAGAGATCTCGGGACGGGGCTCTACGAGCAGTACTTC.

V is TRBV27 and J is TRBJ2-7, with 9 positions matching TRBD1. This CDR3 has 14 amino acids. Germline CDR1 reads MNHEY; CDR2 reads SMNVEV (reference sequence). V lost 5 bases to trimming and J lost 5 bases; unmatched junction nucleotides: 7. As DNA, the CDR3 is TGTGCCAGCAGTCCATTACAGGGGGCGAACGAGCAGTACTTC. Amino acid sequence: CASSPLQGANEQYF.

Comment on this clonotype: Germline is not matched at one junction end, which may reflect a read error. V is TRBV5-1 and J is TRBJ2-4, with 7 bases identical to TRBD1. Germline values: CDR1 SGHRS, CDR2 YFSETQ. This CDR3 has 18 residues. The DNA of the CDR3 is TGCGCCAGCAGTAGACTGGGACAGCGCGACCCTTCCAAGAACATTCAGTACTTC. It yields the protein CASSRLGQRDPSKNIQYF.

The rearrangement links TRBV4-1 to TRBJ1-4; D is ambiguous. There are 13 residues in the CDR3. Trimming shortened V by 8 bases and J by 8 bases, and 15 bases separated the two germline ends. Germline CDR1 and CDR2: MGHRA and YSYEKL. CDR3 nucleotides: TGCGCCAGCGAGGAGGAAGGTCGGGAAAAACTGTTTTTT. Residues: CASEEEGREKLFF.